This is a list of T cell receptor beta chains from one sample in a study of regulatory T cells in long-lasting Graves disease. TCRdb re-called the multiplex PCR reads through MiXCR, storing one row per CDR3 protein. The table lists 500,000 to 700,000 distinct CDR3 sequences, 15% to 20% of them singletons, with 15% to 20% in the top ten. These data also formed part of another study, on T cells in Graves' hyperthyroidism and ophthalmopathy.

The specimen comprised peripheral blood mononuclear cells (PBMCs), sampled at new diagnosis, from a patient treated with antithyroid drugs. The receptors were sampled from a woman aged 25 to 39 with Graves disease. The CDR3 runs from the conserved cysteine through the conserved F or W. The order of the fields is J gene, V gene, clone size, D gene, CDR3 DNA, CDR3 protein. The D gene is left open where the match is weak. Expanded clones are given a class, and other clones once, few, many or no size at all.

>TRBJ2-7|TRBV6-2/TRBV6-3|many|-
TGTGCCAGCAGGTTACGAGGACAGCGCTCCTACGAGCAGTACTTC
CASRLRGQRSYEQYF
>TRBJ2-5|TRBV5-1|-|-
TGCGCCAGCCCCATATACGCTAGCGCGCAAGAGACCCAGTACTTC
CASPIYASAQETQYF
>TRBJ2-1|TRBV24-1|-|TRBD2
TGTGCCACCAGTGACCTGACACTAGCGGAGCAGTTCTTC
CATSDLTLAEQFF
>TRBJ1-3|TRBV6-2/TRBV6-3|-|-
TGTGCCAGCAGACCGAATACAGGGCCGGGAAACACCATATATTTT
CASRPNTGPGNTIYF
>TRBJ1-2|TRBV10-3|few|-
TGTGCCATCAGAGAGGGAGGGAACGATGGCTACACCTTC
CAIREGGNDGYTF
>TRBJ2-1|TRBV6-1|many|TRBD2
TGTGCCAGCAGTGCGACTAGCGGGAGCAATGAGCAGTTCTTC
CASSATSGSNEQFF
>TRBJ2-7|TRBV6-5|-|-
TGTGCCAGCAGTTACTCCTTCGAGCAGTACTTC
CASSYSFEQYF
>TRBJ1-1|TRBV24-1|many|-
TGTGCCACCAGTGATTTGCAGGGGAAATCTTTCTTT
CATSDLQGKSFF
>TRBJ1-6|TRBV28|-|-
TGTGCCAGCAGTTTCGACAGCTCACCCCTCCACTTT
CASSFDSSPLHF
>TRBJ2-5|TRBV28|few|-
TGTGCCAGCAGTTTATCGGGGCAGCAAGAGACCCAGTACTTC
CASSLSGQQETQYF
>TRBJ2-7|TRBV2|many|-
TGTGCCAGCAGTGAGGGGCTTCTGGAGGAGTACTTC
CASSEGLLEEYF
>TRBJ1-2|TRBV20-1|few|-
TGCAGTGCTAGACCGTCCGGGCAGCTTACTGGCTATGGCTACACCTTC
CSARPSGQLTGYGYTF
>TRBJ2-1|TRBV28|many|-
TGTGCCAGCAGTTACGGCTATACAGGTAGCTCCTACAATGAGCAGTTCTTC
CASSYGYTGSSYNEQFF
>TRBJ2-1|TRBV7-9|many|-
TGTGCCAGCAGCGACGCCTTACGCTCCTACAATGAGCAGTTCTTC
CASSDALRSYNEQFF
>TRBJ1-5|TRBV11-2|many|-
TGTGCCAGCAGCTTTTCGGGAGACAATCAGCCCCAGCATTTT
CASSFSGDNQPQHF
>TRBJ2-7|TRBV20-1|-|-
TGCAGTGCCCCCCGCCGAGGGTCCTACGAGCAGTACTTC
CSAPRRGSYEQYF
>TRBJ2-7|TRBV3-1|-|-
TGTGCCAGCAGCCAAGGGGGTGGGAAACGGGGCATTTCCTACGAGCAGTACTTC
CASSQGGGKRGISYEQYF
>TRBJ1-2|TRBV5-1|few|-
TGCGCCAGCAGCTTTTCATCGCTCGGCTATGGCTACACCTTC
CASSFSSLGYGYTF
>TRBJ2-1|TRBV27|many|-
TGTGCCAGCAGTCGCCTCGGGACTTTCCTCGCCAATGAGCAGTTCTTC
CASSRLGTFLANEQFF
>TRBJ1-2|TRBV19|few|-
TGTGCCAGTAGTATAAACCGGGACGGACCTAACTATGGCTACACCTTC
CASSINRDGPNYGYTF
>TRBJ2-7|TRBV10-3|many|-
TGTGCCATCAGTGAAAAAGGCGTCTTCGGCTACGAGCAGTACTTC
CAISEKGVFGYEQYF
>TRBJ1-5|TRBV28|many|-
TGTGCCAGCAGGACGCGACAACAGGGTATGGAGCCCCAGCATTTT
CASRTRQQGMEPQHF
>TRBJ1-2|TRBV28|many|-
TGTGCCAGCAGTTTTGAGGACAGAAACTATGGCTACACCTTC
CASSFEDRNYGYTF
>TRBJ2-3|TRBV18|few|-
TGTGCCAGCTCACCAGGGGCGGTAGATACGCAGTATTTT
CASSPGAVDTQYF
>TRBJ1-2|TRBV6-1|-|TRBD1
TGTGCCAGCACCCAGGGACAGAACTATGGCTACACCTTC
CASTQGQNYGYTF
>TRBJ2-2|TRBV3-1|-|TRBD1
TGTGCCAGCAGCAACAGGGGATTCACCGGGGAGCTGTTTTTT
CASSNRGFTGELFF
>TRBJ1-1|TRBV25-1|many|-
TGTGCCAGCAGTGCGCGCTACCGGGTCTCCCTGAGCAAAGCTTTCTTT
CASSARYRVSLSKAFF
>TRBJ2-3|TRBV7-3|-|-
TGTGCCAGCAGCTTAATGGTCGCAGCAGATACGCAGTATTTT
CASSLMVAADTQYF
>TRBJ2-7|TRBV5-1|many|TRBD1
TGCGCCAGCAGCTTGGAGTGGGGACAGAGCTACGAGCAGTACTTC
CASSLEWGQSYEQYF
>TRBJ2-7|TRBV28|many|TRBD2
TGTGCCAGCAGTTTTAGCGGGAGGCCCCCCTACGAGCAGTACTTC
CASSFSGRPPYEQYF
>TRBJ2-7|TRBV9|-|-
TGTGCCAGCAGCGTAGCCCCAGACAGCTCCTACGAGCAGTACTTC
CASSVAPDSSYEQYF
>TRBJ2-5|TRBV7-8|many|TRBD2
TGTGCCAGCAGCTCGGGACTAGCGGGAAAAGAGACCCAGTACTTC
CASSSGLAGKETQYF
>TRBJ1-2|TRBV2|many|-
TGTGCCAGCAGCGGGTTTCAGTGGGACGGCTACACCTTC
CASSGFQWDGYTF
>TRBJ1-3|TRBV19|-|TRBD1
TGTGCCAGTAGTTCCGGGACAGGTGATGGAAACACCATATATTTT
CASSSGTGDGNTIYF
>TRBJ2-5|TRBV9|few|TRBD2
TGTGCCAGCAGCTCCTGGACTAGCGGGAGTGAGACCCAGTACTTC
CASSSWTSGSETQYF
>TRBJ2-1|TRBV18|-|TRBD1
TGTGCCAGCTCACCTTTTGGGACAGAGTACAATGAGCAGTTCTTC
CASSPFGTEYNEQFF
>TRBJ2-5|TRBV6-2/TRBV6-3|many|TRBD2
TGTGCCAGCAGCCCCCTCTTTGCGGCGGGAGGAGAGACCCAGTACTTC
CASSPLFAAGGETQYF